Below, 8 T cell receptor beta chains from the same sample are listed, as sequenced in a study of blood T cell repertoires in COVID-19. The table came from immunoSEQ multiplex PCR; TCRdb's copy has only in-frame clones and leaves some out. The sample records about 300,000 clones, around 88% being singletons. The sequenced material came from peripheral blood. These TCRs come from a woman aged 25 to 39 who had recovered from COVID-19.

V and J are TRBV23-1 and TRBJ1-5; weak D call: TRBD1 (5 bases). TRBV23-1 is an ORF for which the function is uncertain. The CDR3 length is 17 residues. Trimming removed 2 bases at V and 7 bases at J, with 21 bases between. The CDR3: CASSQTSAGGVLQPQHF. The CDR3 nucleotides are TGCGCCAGCAGTCAAACCAGCGCGGGAGGGGTTCTGCAGCCCCAGCATTTT.

In this sample, this clone turned up once. The chain has TRBV6-5 and TRBJ2-1; 14 bases line up with TRBD2. With V trimmed by 4 bases and J by 5 bases, 4 bases remained unmatched. The germline gives CDR1 MNHEY, CDR2 SVGAGI. The CDR3 length is 16 residues. The CDR3 loop is CASSSGLAGVDNEQFF. The DNA of the CDR3 is TGTGCCAGCAGTTCGGGACTAGCGGGGGTTGACAATGAGCAGTTCTTC.

This chain links TRBV27 with TRBJ2-7; tentative D call: TRBD1 (5 bases). The CDR3 runs 13 residues. Trimming shortened V by 2 bases and J by 1 base, and 6 bases separated the two germline ends. From germline, CDR1 is MNHEY and CDR2 SMNVEV (reference sequence). The CDR3 nucleotides are TGTGCCAGCAGTTTACGGACATCCTACGAGCAGTACTTC. This translates into CASSLRTSYEQYF.

This clone was recorded only once. The rearrangement joins TRBV2 to TRBJ2-1; TRBD1 agrees at 7 bases. Germline assignment: CDR1 SNHLY and CDR2 FYNNEI. The CDR3 length is 13 residues. The V and J ends lost 3 bases and 8 bases, in that order; junction bases with no gene match: 4. As DNA, the CDR3 is TGTGCCAGCAGTGACAGGGGGTGGGATGAGCAGTTCTTC. Encoded protein: CASSDRGWDEQFF.

This clone has just a few counts. The chain has TRBV3-1 (or the pseudogene TRBV3-2) and TRBJ1-6; 8 bases are a match to TRBD1. Germline-derived CDR1 and CDR2 are LGHDT and YNNKEL (reference sequence). J gave up 8 bases and V 4 bases, and 7 bases lay outside the gene matches. CDR3 length: 15 residues. Written as DNA, the CDR3 is TGTGCCAGCAGCCTATCGGACAGGGATTATTCACCCCTCCACTTT. The encoded protein is CASSLSDRDYSPLHF.

The chain combines TRBV7-2 with TRBJ1-2; the D is unclear. Germline V gene sequence: CDR1 SGHTA, CDR2 FQGNSA. The CDR3 runs to 18 residues. Trimming removed 4 bases from V and 2 bases from J, with 23 bases in between. The CDR3 nucleotides are TGTGCCAGCAGCTCAGTAACCCTTAGCTCGGGGAGGAACTATGGCTACACCTTC. As protein: CASSSVTLSSGRNYGYTF.

The rearrangement links TRBV10-3 to TRBJ2-7, with D unclear. CDR1 is ENHRY, CDR2 SYGVKD, per germline. The CDR3 spans 9 residues. The V and J ends lost 10 bases and 5 bases respectively, with 6 bases between them. This chain's CDR3 is CATIHEQYF. The CDR3 coding sequence is TGTGCCACCATCCACGAGCAGTACTTC.

The genes are TRBV7-9 and TRBJ1-5; D perhaps matches TRBD1 (5 bases). Germline CDR1 is SEHNR and CDR2 is FQNEAQ (reference sequence). Trimming removed 1 base from V and 1 base from J, with 11 bases in between. The CDR3 is made up of 16 amino acids. This CDR3 reads CASSLGTRVSNQPQHF. CDR3 DNA sequence: TGTGCCAGCAGCTTAGGGACCAGGGTAAGCAATCAGCCCCAGCATTTT.